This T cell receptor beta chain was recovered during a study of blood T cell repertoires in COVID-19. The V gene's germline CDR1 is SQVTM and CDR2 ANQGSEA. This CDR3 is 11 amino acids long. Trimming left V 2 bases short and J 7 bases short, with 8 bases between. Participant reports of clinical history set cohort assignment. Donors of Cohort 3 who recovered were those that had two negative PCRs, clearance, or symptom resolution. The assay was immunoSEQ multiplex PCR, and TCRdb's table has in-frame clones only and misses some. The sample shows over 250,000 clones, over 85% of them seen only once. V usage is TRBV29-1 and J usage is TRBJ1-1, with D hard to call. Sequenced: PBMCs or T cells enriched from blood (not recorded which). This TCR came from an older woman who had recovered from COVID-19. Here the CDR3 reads CSVESRVEAFF. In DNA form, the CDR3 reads TGCAGCGTTGAAAGCCGCGTTGAAGCTTTCTTT.